The rows below give T cell receptor beta chains drawn from one sample of a study of T cell repertoires in cytomegalovirus infection. TCRdb reanalysed the reads using MiXCR and keeps one entry per CDR3 protein. The repertoire holds some 700,000 distinct CDR3 sequences, with 35% as singletons. Sequenced input: PBMCs. The receptors here all came from a human donor in good health (CMV status not recorded). Some clones in this sample may be carry-over from other donors' samples. Each CDR3 is given with its conserved first and last residue. A D gene is named only where the DNA matches it firmly. A clone size is listed for some rows: how often the clone was seen (once, few, many), or a class if it is expanded.

clone_size,v_call,j_call,d_call,cdr3_nt,cdr3_aa
.,TRBV20-1,TRBJ2-7,.,TGCAGTGCTAGAGATGCCGTATGGAATCGCTACGAGCAGTACTTC,CSARDAVWNRYEQYF
.,TRBV6-2/TRBV6-3,TRBJ2-2,.,TGTGCCAGCGGTAGACAGGAGAACACCGGGGAGCTGTTTTTT,CASGRQENTGELFF
.,TRBV5-1,TRBJ2-5,.,TGCGCCAGCAGCTCGACCGGGTCCAGGAACGCAGAGACCCAGTACTTC,CASSSTGSRNAETQYF
few,TRBV7-6,TRBJ2-3,TRBD1,TGTGCCAGCAGCTTAGCTGACAGGGGGGCAGATACGCAGTATTTT,CASSLADRGADTQYF
.,TRBV6-1,TRBJ2-1,TRBD1,TGTGCCAGCAGTGGCCCAGGACAGGGATACAATGAGCAGTTCTTC,CASSGPGQGYNEQFF
once,TRBV7-2,TRBJ2-7,TRBD2,TGTGCCAGCAGCTGGGGGGGTAGCGGAGCCGCCTACGAGCAGTACTTC,CASSWGGSGAAYEQYF
.,TRBV6-6,TRBJ2-3,TRBD2,TGTGCCAGCCTGATAGCGGGAGGCACAGATACGCAGTATTTT,CASLIAGGTDTQYF
many,TRBV7-3,TRBJ1-1,.,TGTGCCAGCAGCGCCGAGGACAGCATGAACACTGAAGCTTTCTTT,CASSAEDSMNTEAFF
many,TRBV27,TRBJ2-1,TRBD2,TGTGCCAGCAGCCCTAGCGGGAGCTACAATGAGCAGTTCTTC,CASSPSGSYNEQFF
few,TRBV12-3/TRBV12-4,TRBJ1-4,TRBD1,TGTGCCAGCAGCATGACAGGGGGCGGGGAAAAACTGTTTTTT,CASSMTGGGEKLFF